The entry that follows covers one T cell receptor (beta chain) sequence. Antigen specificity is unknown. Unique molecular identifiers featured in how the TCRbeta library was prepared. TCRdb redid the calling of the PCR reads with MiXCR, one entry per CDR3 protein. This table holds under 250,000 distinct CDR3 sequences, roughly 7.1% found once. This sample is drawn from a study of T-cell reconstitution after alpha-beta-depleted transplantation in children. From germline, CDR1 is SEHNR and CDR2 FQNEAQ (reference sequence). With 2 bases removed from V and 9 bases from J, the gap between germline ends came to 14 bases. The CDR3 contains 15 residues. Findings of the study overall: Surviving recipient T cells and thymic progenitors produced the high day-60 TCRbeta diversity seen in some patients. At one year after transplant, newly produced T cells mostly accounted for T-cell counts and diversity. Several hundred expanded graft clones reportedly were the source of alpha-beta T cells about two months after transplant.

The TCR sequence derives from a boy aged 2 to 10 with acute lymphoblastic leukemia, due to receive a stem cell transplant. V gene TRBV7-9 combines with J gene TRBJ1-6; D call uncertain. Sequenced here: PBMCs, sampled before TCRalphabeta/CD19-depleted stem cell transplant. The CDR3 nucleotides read TGTGCCAGCAGCTTATCCCCGACGGGTTCTTCACCCCTCCACTTT. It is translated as CASSLSPTGSSPLHF. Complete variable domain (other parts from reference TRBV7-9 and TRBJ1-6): DTGVSQNPRHKITKRGQNVTFRCDPISEHNRLYWYRQTLGQGPEFLTYFQNEAQLEKSRLLSDRFSAERPKGSFSTLEIQRTEQGDSAMYLCASSLSPTGSSPLHFGNGTRLTVT.